Listed below are T cell receptor beta chains from one sample, sequenced in a study of blood T cell repertoires in COVID-19. The data were produced by immunoSEQ multiplex PCR, yet TCRdb's version contains in-frame clones alone and is incomplete. The table shows tens of thousands of clones, with about 80% occurring only once. Sample: peripheral blood. These receptors were collected from a man aged 30-40 years with COVID-19, enrolled during active disease. Both conserved end residues are part of each CDR3. Each record gives: J gene, V gene, D gene, clone size, CDR3 DNA, CDR3 protein. A D gene is named only where the DNA matches it firmly. Not all rows give a size; the values are once, few, many and, for expanded clones, a class.

J: TRBJ2-6; V: TRBV9; D: .; size: .; DNA: TGTGCCAGCAGCGTAGCAGGGGCTGGGGCCAACGTCCTGACTTTC; CDR3: CASSVAGAGANVLTF
J: TRBJ2-1; V: TRBV7-3; D: TRBD1; size: few; DNA: TGTGCCAGCAGCGATGACAGGGATGAGCAGTTCTTC; CDR3: CASSDDRDEQFF
J: TRBJ2-3; V: TRBV24-1; D: TRBD1; size: .; DNA: TGTGCCATCGACAGGGGATGGGAGGCAGATACGCAGTATTTT; CDR3: CAIDRGWEADTQYF
J: TRBJ1-5; V: TRBV2; D: .; size: few; DNA: TGTGCCAGCAGAAATTTTACCGTGGCAGGGTTCCCTACAAGCAATCAGCCCCAGCATTTT; CDR3: CASRNFTVAGFPTSNQPQHF
J: TRBJ1-2; V: TRBV5-1; D: TRBD1; size: once; DNA: TGCGCCAGCAGCATTGGGACAGGGGTGAATGGCTACACCTTC; CDR3: CASSIGTGVNGYTF
J: TRBJ2-1; V: TRBV6-6; D: TRBD1; size: .; DNA: TGTGCCAGCAGGGGACAGGGTGCCCTCAATGAGCAGTTCTTC; CDR3: CASRGQGALNEQFF
J: TRBJ1-1; V: TRBV4-1; D: TRBD1; size: .; DNA: TGCGCCAGCAGCCAAGGGTGGGACAGGGCTGAAGCTTTCTTT; CDR3: CASSQGWDRAEAFF
J: TRBJ2-7; V: TRBV27; D: TRBD1; size: .; DNA: TGTGCCAGCAGTTTATGGGACAGACCCTACGAGCAGTACTTC; CDR3: CASSLWDRPYEQYF
J: TRBJ2-1; V: TRBV2; D: TRBD2; size: .; DNA: TGTGCCAGCAGTGATTCCGCCCGGGAGGGGTACAATGAGCAGTTCTTC; CDR3: CASSDSAREGYNEQFF
J: TRBJ1-2; V: TRBV28; D: TRBD1; size: once; DNA: TGTGCCAGCAGTTCCCGGACAGGGGTTGGTGGCTACACCTTC; CDR3: CASSSRTGVGGYTF
J: TRBJ2-5; V: TRBV19; D: TRBD1; size: .; DNA: TGTGCCAGTAGTATTGGAGGTGGGACAGGGAGTCTCCGGGAGACCCAGTACTTC; CDR3: CASSIGGGTGSLRETQYF
J: TRBJ2-7; V: TRBV6-1; D: .; size: .; DNA: TGTGCCAGCAGTGAAGCGCGGGCCTACGAGCAGTACTTC; CDR3: CASSEARAYEQYF
J: TRBJ1-1; V: TRBV20-1; D: TRBD1; size: .; DNA: TGCAGTGCTAGAAGGGACAGTGAAGCTTTCTTT; CDR3: CSARRDSEAFF
J: TRBJ1-1; V: TRBV11-2; D: .; size: .; DNA: TGTGCCAGCAGCTCAGACAGGAACACTGAAGCTTTCTTT; CDR3: CASSSDRNTEAFF
J: TRBJ1-2; V: TRBV14; D: .; size: .; DNA: TGTGCCAGCAGCCAAGAGTCAATTACGGATGGCTACACCTTC; CDR3: CASSQESITDGYTF
J: TRBJ1-5; V: TRBV11-2; D: TRBD1; size: .; DNA: TGTGCCAGCAGCTTAGACAGGACAGGGCTCAATCAGCCCCAGCATTTT; CDR3: CASSLDRTGLNQPQHF
J: TRBJ2-7; V: TRBV11-3; D: .; size: .; DNA: TGTGCCAGCAGCTTAGCTTCAGGGGTGGGGGAGCAGTACTTC; CDR3: CASSLASGVGEQYF
J: TRBJ1-4; V: TRBV27; D: .; size: few; DNA: TGTGCCAGCAGTTTATTCGGCCTCGTCACAGGGCAAACTAATGAAAAACTGTTTTTT; CDR3: CASSLFGLVTGQTNEKLFF
J: TRBJ1-2; V: TRBV6-5; D: .; size: .; DNA: TGTGCCAGCAGAGATCGGCAGGGGTACGATGGCTACACCTTC; CDR3: CASRDRQGYDGYTF
J: TRBJ2-2; V: TRBV19; D: .; size: .; DNA: TGTGCCAGTAGCCCGGACTTCGTTGCCGGGGAGCTGTTTTTT; CDR3: CASSPDFVAGELFF
J: TRBJ1-2; V: TRBV6-5; D: TRBD1; size: .; DNA: TGTGCCGTTAGGACAGGGCCCTACCTTAACTATGGCTACACCTTC; CDR3: CAVRTGPYLNYGYTF
J: TRBJ2-4; V: TRBV19; D: TRBD1; size: .; DNA: TGTGCCAGTAGTCTTACAGGGGGCAGAGGCAAAAACATTCAGTACTTC; CDR3: CASSLTGGRGKNIQYF
J: TRBJ2-5; V: TRBV15; D: .; size: .; DNA: TGTGCCACCAGCAGAGGCCACCTCGGGACACTGGGCTTAGAGACCCAGTACTTC; CDR3: CATSRGHLGTLGLETQYF
J: TRBJ2-5; V: TRBV28; D: .; size: .; DNA: TGTGCCAGCAGTTCCGGCGGGGACCAAGAGACCCAGTACTTC; CDR3: CASSSGGDQETQYF
J: TRBJ2-1; V: TRBV6-4; D: TRBD2; size: few; DNA: TGTGCCAGCAGTGACTCCGGGACTAGCGGGAGCAATGAGCAGTTCTTC; CDR3: CASSDSGTSGSNEQFF
J: TRBJ1-4; V: TRBV27; D: TRBD1; size: .; DNA: TGTGCCAGCAGTTTCACAGGGGGAGGTGAAAAACTGTTTTTT; CDR3: CASSFTGGGEKLFF
J: TRBJ2-7; V: TRBV7-2; D: .; size: .; DNA: TGTGCCAGCAGCTTAGCCGGCAGGGCCTTGGAGCAGTACTTC; CDR3: CASSLAGRALEQYF
J: TRBJ2-7; V: TRBV28; D: TRBD2; size: .; DNA: TGTGCCAGCAGCCCAAGGACTAGCGGGAGCGTGTACGAGCAGTACTTC; CDR3: CASSPRTSGSVYEQYF
J: TRBJ1-5; V: TRBV5-6; D: .; size: .; DNA: TGTGCCAGCAGCCTGGGACTCCGCAATCAGCCCCAGCATTTT; CDR3: CASSLGLRNQPQHF
J: TRBJ2-2; V: TRBV6-5; D: TRBD1; size: once; DNA: TGTGCCAGCAGGACAGGGCCCGGGGAGCTGTTTTTT; CDR3: CASRTGPGELFF
J: TRBJ2-5; V: TRBV5-1; D: .; size: .; DNA: TGCGCCAGCAGCTTGGCCAGGGTCCAAGAGACCCAGTACTTC; CDR3: CASSLARVQETQYF
J: TRBJ2-3; V: TRBV2; D: .; size: .; DNA: TGTGCCAGCAGTGAATGGGCGTTTGATAGCACAGATACGCAGTATTTT; CDR3: CASSEWAFDSTDTQYF
J: TRBJ2-7; V: TRBV4-3; D: .; size: .; DNA: TGCGCCAGCAGCCAAGATAGAGGGGGGGGGTACGAGCAGTACTTC; CDR3: CASSQDRGGGYEQYF
J: TRBJ2-1; V: TRBV25-1; D: TRBD2; size: .; DNA: TGTGCCAGCTGGGACTATAATGAGCAGTTCTTC; CDR3: CASWDYNEQFF
J: TRBJ1-4; V: TRBV27; D: TRBD1; size: .; DNA: TGTGCCAGCAGTTTATTGACAGGGGGTAACGAAAAACTGTTTTTT; CDR3: CASSLLTGGNEKLFF
J: TRBJ2-2; V: TRBV7-3; D: TRBD2; size: .; DNA: TGTGCCAGCAGCTTAGAGGGAGGGAGCACCGGGGAGCTGTTTTTT; CDR3: CASSLEGGSTGELFF
J: TRBJ1-5; V: TRBV6-2/TRBV6-3; D: .; size: .; DNA: TGTGCCAGCAGTGCCCGAGGTCCGGAAGTCAGTCAGCCCCAGCATTTT; CDR3: CASSARGPEVSQPQHF
J: TRBJ1-2; V: TRBV7-9; D: .; size: .; DNA: TGTGCCAGCAGCTTAGCCTACCCGACAGACTCCTATGGCTACACCTTC; CDR3: CASSLAYPTDSYGYTF
J: TRBJ1-5; V: TRBV2; D: .; size: .; DNA: TGTGCCAGCAGGAGCCTCAATCAGCCCCAGCATTTT; CDR3: CASRSLNQPQHF
J: TRBJ2-1; V: TRBV27; D: .; size: .; DNA: TGTGCCAGCAGTTGGCGGGACTGGTCTGATGAGCAGTTCTTC; CDR3: CASSWRDWSDEQFF
J: TRBJ1-5; V: TRBV19; D: .; size: .; DNA: TGTGCCAGTAGTATTAAGCAGGGTGGTCAGCCCCAGCATTTT; CDR3: CASSIKQGGQPQHF
J: TRBJ2-7; V: TRBV30; D: .; size: .; DNA: TGTGCCTGGAGTCGAGCCCCCTCCGAGCAGTACTTC; CDR3: CAWSRAPSEQYF
J: TRBJ2-5; V: TRBV18; D: TRBD1; size: .; DNA: TGTGCCAGCTCACGGAACCCGGGACAGGGAGGAGAGACCCAGTACTTC; CDR3: CASSRNPGQGGETQYF
J: TRBJ2-2; V: TRBV29-1; D: .; size: once; DNA: TGCAGCGTGGGGCGACGGGGGACGAACACCGGGGAGCTGTTTTTT; CDR3: CSVGRRGTNTGELFF
J: TRBJ2-5; V: TRBV5-8; D: .; size: once; DNA: TGTGCCAGCAGGCTGAGGGGGTACCAAGAGACCCAGTACTTC; CDR3: CASRLRGYQETQYF
J: TRBJ2-7; V: TRBV6-5; D: TRBD1; size: .; DNA: TGTGCCAGCACCGATGACAGGGCTGGGTACGAGCAGTACTTC; CDR3: CASTDDRAGYEQYF
J: TRBJ1-4; V: TRBV6-1; D: .; size: .; DNA: TGTGCCAGCAGTGAAGCGGGGACTACTAATGAAAAACTGTTTTTT; CDR3: CASSEAGTTNEKLFF
J: TRBJ2-5; V: TRBV11-2; D: TRBD1; size: .; DNA: TGTGCCAGCAGCTTAGGGGGACAGGGAAACATTGGCGAGACCCAGTACTTC; CDR3: CASSLGGQGNIGETQYF
J: TRBJ2-7; V: TRBV6-6; D: TRBD2; size: .; DNA: TGTGCCAGCAGTTACTCGGGGAAGGGAGGGTACGAGCAGTACTTC; CDR3: CASSYSGKGGYEQYF
J: TRBJ2-3; V: TRBV19; D: .; size: .; DNA: TGTGCCAGTCGTGGGGCCACTTTACCGCCGGGCCCGGATACGCAGTATTTT; CDR3: CASRGATLPPGPDTQYF
J: TRBJ2-1; V: TRBV11-3; D: TRBD2; size: .; DNA: TGTGCCAGCAGCTCCGGGACTAGCGAGACCTACAATGAGCAGTTCTTC; CDR3: CASSSGTSETYNEQFF